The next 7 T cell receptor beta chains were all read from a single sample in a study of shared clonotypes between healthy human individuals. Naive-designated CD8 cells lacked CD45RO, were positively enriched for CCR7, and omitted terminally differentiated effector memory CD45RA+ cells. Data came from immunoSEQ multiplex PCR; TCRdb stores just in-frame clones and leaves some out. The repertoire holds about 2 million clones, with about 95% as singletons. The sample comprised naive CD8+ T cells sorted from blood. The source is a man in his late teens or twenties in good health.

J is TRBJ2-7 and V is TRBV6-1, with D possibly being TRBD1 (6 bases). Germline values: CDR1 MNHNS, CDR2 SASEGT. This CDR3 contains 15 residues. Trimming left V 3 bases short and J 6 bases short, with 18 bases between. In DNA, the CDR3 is TGTGCCAGCAGTGAGCCGTACCTAACAGGGTTCGAGCAGTACTTC. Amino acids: CASSEPYLTGFEQYF.

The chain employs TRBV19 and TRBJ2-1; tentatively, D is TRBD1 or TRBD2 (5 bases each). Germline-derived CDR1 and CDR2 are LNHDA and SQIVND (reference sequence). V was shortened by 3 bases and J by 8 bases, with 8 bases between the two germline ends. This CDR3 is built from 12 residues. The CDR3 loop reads CASSIMGDEQFF. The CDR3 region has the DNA TGTGCCAGTAGTATCATGGGGGATGAGCAGTTCTTC.

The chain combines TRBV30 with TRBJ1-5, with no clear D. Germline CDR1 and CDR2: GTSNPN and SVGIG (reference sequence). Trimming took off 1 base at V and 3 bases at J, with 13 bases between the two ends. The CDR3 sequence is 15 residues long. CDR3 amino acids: CAWSGNGPFNQPQHF. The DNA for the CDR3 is TGTGCCTGGAGTGGGAACGGGCCGTTCAATCAGCCCCAGCATTTT.

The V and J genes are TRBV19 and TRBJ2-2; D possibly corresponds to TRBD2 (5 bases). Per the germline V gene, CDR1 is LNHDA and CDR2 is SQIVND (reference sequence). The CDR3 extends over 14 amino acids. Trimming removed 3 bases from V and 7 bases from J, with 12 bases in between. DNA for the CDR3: TGTGCCAGTAGTATGGACGGGGAGTACGGGGAGCTGTTTTTT. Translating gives CASSMDGEYGELFF.

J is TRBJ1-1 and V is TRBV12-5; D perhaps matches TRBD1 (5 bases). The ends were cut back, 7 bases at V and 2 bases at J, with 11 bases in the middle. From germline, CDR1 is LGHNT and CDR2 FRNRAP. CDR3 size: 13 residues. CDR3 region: CASDPGLNTEAFF. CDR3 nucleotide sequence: TGTGCTAGTGACCCGGGACTTAACACTGAAGCTTTCTTT.

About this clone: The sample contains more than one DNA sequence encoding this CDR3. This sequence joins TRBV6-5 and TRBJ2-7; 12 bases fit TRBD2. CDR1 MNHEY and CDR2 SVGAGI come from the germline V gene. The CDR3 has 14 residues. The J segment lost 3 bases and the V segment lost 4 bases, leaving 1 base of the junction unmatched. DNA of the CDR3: TGTGCCAGCAGTTCGGGACTAGCGGGCTACGAGCAGTACTTC. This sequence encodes CASSSGLAGYEQYF.

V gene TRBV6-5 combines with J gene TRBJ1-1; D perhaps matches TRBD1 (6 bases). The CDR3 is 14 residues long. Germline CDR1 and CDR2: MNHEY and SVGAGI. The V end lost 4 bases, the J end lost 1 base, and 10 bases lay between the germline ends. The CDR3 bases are TGTGCCAGCAGTTCCGACAGGTCGAACACTGAAGCTTTCTTT. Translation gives CASSSDRSNTEAFF.